This TCR beta chain comes out of a study of lymphopenia after photon versus proton radiotherapy. Germline V gene data show CDR1 as MGHRA and CDR2 as YSYEKL. Trimming cost V 1 base and J 5 bases; bases outside gene matches: 8. This CDR3 contains 16 residues. Clones were sequenced by immunoSEQ multiplex PCR, and TCRdb holds only the in-frame ones, with some missing. Among some 17,000 clones, 70% to 85% were seen once, and the ten largest hold less than 25%. The TCR sequence derives from a man between 65 and 79 years old with pancreatic cancer. The material sequenced was peripheral blood, taken from a patient treated with proton-based radiotherapy. The chain couples TRBV4-1 to TRBJ1-2; TRBD1 matches 9 bases. DNA of the CDR3: TGCGCCAGCAGCCAAGTCCCGGGACAGGGTTCTTATGGCTACACCTTC. It yields the protein CASSQVPGQGSYGYTF.